This section outlines one T cell receptor (beta chain) sequence together with its context. CDR1 MNHNS and CDR2 SASEGT come from the germline V gene. With 2 bases clipped from V and 4 bases from J, the junction kept 5 bases outside the gene matches. The CDR3 has 14 residues. These data come from a study of blood T cell repertoires in COVID-19. About the study: Researchers got acute and convalescent COVID-19 samples from the United States, Italy and Spain.

Original processing methods: Estimated nucleated cell counts came from reference gene primer amplification. The table came from immunoSEQ multiplex PCR; TCRdb's copy has only in-frame clones and leaves some out. The DNA gave D and trimming, while V, J and clone size come from that table. Here the sample spans some 91,000 clones, over 65% being singletons. The source is a human donor in a cohort sampled during active COVID-19. Input material: peripheral blood. The genes are TRBV6-1 and TRBJ2-7, with 7 positions matching TRBD2. Here the CDR3 reads CASSEPGGKYEQYF. The CDR3 region has the DNA TGTGCCAGCAGTGAACCGGGAGGCAAATACGAGCAGTACTTC.